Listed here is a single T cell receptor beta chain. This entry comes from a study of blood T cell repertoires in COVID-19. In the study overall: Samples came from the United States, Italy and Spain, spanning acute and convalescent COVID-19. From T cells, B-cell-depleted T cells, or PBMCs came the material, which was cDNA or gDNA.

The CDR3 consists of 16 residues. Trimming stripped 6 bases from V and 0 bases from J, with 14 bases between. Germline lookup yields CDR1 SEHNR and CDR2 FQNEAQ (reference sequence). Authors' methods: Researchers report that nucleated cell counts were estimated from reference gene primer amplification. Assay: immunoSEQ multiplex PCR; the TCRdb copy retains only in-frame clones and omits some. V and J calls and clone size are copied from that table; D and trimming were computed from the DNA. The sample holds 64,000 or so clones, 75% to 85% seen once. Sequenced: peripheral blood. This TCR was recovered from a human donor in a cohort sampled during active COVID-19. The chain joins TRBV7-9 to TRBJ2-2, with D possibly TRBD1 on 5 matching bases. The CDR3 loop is CASRSTVKTNTGELFF. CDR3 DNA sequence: TGTGCCAGCAGATCGACAGTAAAAACGAACACCGGGGAGCTGTTTTTT.